The 22 T cell receptor beta chains in this list originate from one sample, sequenced in a study of shared clonotypes between healthy human individuals. The method was immunoSEQ multiplex PCR; TCRdb's version includes in-frame clones alone and lacks a portion of them. Counted here are fewer than 800,000 clones, about 91% occurring once; the ten biggest clones make up approximately 22%. Positively selected for CCR7, the CD45RO-negative cells used as naive CD8 cells excluded terminally differentiated effector memory CD45RA+ cells. Sample: naive CD8+ T cells sorted from blood. The receptors shown here come from a man aged 25-45 years in good health.

The V call is TRBV7-9, the J call TRBJ2-1; D is unresolved. The CDR3 length is 14 residues. V lost 2 bases, J lost 4 bases, and 9 bases lay in between. From germline, CDR1 is SEHNR and CDR2 FQNEAQ (reference sequence). CDR3 sequence reads: CASSLSELYNEQFF. In DNA form, the CDR3 reads TGTGCCAGCAGCTTATCTGAACTTTACAATGAGCAGTTCTTC.

This clone was counted between two and nine times. This chain's CDR3 is CAISEMAGVSTEAFF. As DNA, the CDR3 is TGTGCCATCAGTGAGATGGCAGGGGTCAGCACTGAAGCTTTCTTT. V and J are TRBV10-3 and TRBJ1-1; D perhaps matches TRBD1 (6 bases). This CDR3 is 15 amino acids long. The ends were cut back, 2 bases at V and 4 bases at J, with 14 bases in the middle. Per the germline V gene, CDR1 is ENHRY and CDR2 is SYGVKD.

The sample holds one count of this clone. The V and J genes are TRBV29-1 and TRBJ2-1; 9 nucleotides align to TRBD1. V lost 3 bases and J lost 3; bases outside the gene matches: 3. The CDR3 runs 14 residues. The germline gives CDR1 SQVTM, CDR2 ANQGSEA. The CDR3 here is CSVDPGQGYNEQFF. CDR3 coding DNA: TGCAGCGTTGATCCGGGACAGGGCTACAATGAGCAGTTCTTC.

The chain is built from TRBV11-2 and TRBJ2-1; D is possibly TRBD2 (5 bases). Germline V gives CDR1 SGHAT, CDR2 FQNNGV. Trimming removed 5 bases at V and 6 bases at J, with 8 bases between. This CDR3 contains 12 residues. CDR3 nucleotides: TGTGCCAGCAGCGGACTGCTCAATGAGCAGTTCTTC. This sequence encodes CASSGLLNEQFF.

The DNA of the CDR3 is TGTGCCAGCAGCTTATATAAGCGGACACGCGGGGCAGATACGCAGTATTTT. It codes for CASSLYKRTRGADTQYF. The chain couples TRBV7-2 to TRBJ2-3, with a tentative D call TRBD2 (6 bases). Trimming stripped 2 bases from V and 4 bases from J, with 19 bases between. This CDR3 is built from 17 residues. CDR1 is SGHTA and CDR2 is FQGNSA in the germline V gene.

The chain carries TRBV7-6 and TRBJ2-3; D unclear. The CDR3 loop spans 14 amino acids. Germline V lookup: CDR1 SGHVS, CDR2 FNYEAQ. V lost 7 bases, J lost 1 base, and 12 bases lay in between. CDR3 nucleotides: TGTGCCAGCACCCAGGACGGGCGCACAGATACGCAGTATTTT. Translating gives CASTQDGRTDTQYF.

V and J are TRBV10-3 and TRBJ1-2; 9 bases match TRBD1. Looked up from germline, CDR1 is ENHRY and CDR2 is SYGVKD. V shed 8 bases, J shed 1 base, and the junction held 2 bases outside the gene matches. This CDR3 comprises 13 residues. Here the CDR3 reads CAIRQGDNYGYTF. The CDR3 coding sequence is TGTGCCATCCGACAGGGGGATAACTATGGCTACACCTTC.

The chain recombines TRBV9 with TRBJ1-2, with TRBD1 matching 8 bases. The CDR3 covers 17 residues. CDR1 is SGDLS, CDR2 YYNGEE, per germline. The ends lost 6 bases at V and 1 base at J; junction bases unmatched: 14. The CDR3 here is CASNNAEDREDNYGYTF. The CDR3, as DNA: TGTGCCAGCAACAACGCCGAGGACAGGGAGGATAACTATGGCTACACCTTC.

J is TRBJ2-7 and V is TRBV19; D gene uncertain. The CDR3 contains 15 residues. From germline, CDR1 is LNHDA and CDR2 SQIVND (reference sequence). With 5 bases removed from V and 3 bases from J, the gap between germline ends came to 17 bases. The chain's CDR3 is CASSFHFNANYEQYF. CDR3 nucleotides: TGTGCCAGTAGTTTCCATTTTAACGCAAACTACGAGCAGTACTTC.

This chain uses TRBV7-9 with TRBJ2-5; 16 nucleotides match TRBD2. Looked up from germline, CDR1 is SEHNR and CDR2 is FQNEAQ (reference sequence). The CDR3 is 16 residues long. Germline trimming cut 10 bases from V and 4 bases from J; bases unmatched to any gene: 9. CDR3 region: CAISGTSGRVGETQYF. The CDR3 DNA reads as TGTGCCATTTCCGGGACTAGCGGGAGGGTAGGAGAGACCCAGTACTTC.

The table lists this clone with a count of one. V usage is TRBV28 and J usage is TRBJ2-5; 8 bases map to TRBD2. The junction had 7 bases not matched to a gene; V was cut back by 6 bases and J by 4 bases. The CDR3 covers 14 residues. CDR1 MDHEN and CDR2 SYDVKM come from the germline V gene. DNA for the CDR3: TGTGCCAGCAGCGAACCGGGGGGGACAGAGACCCAGTACTTC. Translating it yields CASSEPGGTETQYF.

The CDR3, as DNA: TGTGCCAGAAGCTTGAGCACGGAGGAGCTACACAATGAGCAGTTCTTC. It specifies CARSLSTEELHNEQFF. The chain combines TRBV5-3 with TRBJ2-1, with D perhaps matching TRBD2 (5 bases). TRBV5-3 is an ORF for which the function is uncertain. The CDR3 runs 16 residues. Trimming removed 1 base at V and 5 bases at J, with 16 bases between.

The gene calls are TRBV6-4 and TRBJ2-7, with 9 bases aligning to TRBD2. Per the germline V gene, CDR1 is MRHNA and CDR2 is SNTAGT. V lost 0 bases and J lost 4; bases outside the gene matches: 16. The CDR3 has 19 amino acids. DNA of the CDR3: TGTGCCAGCAGTGACTCGACTGTGGACGTGGGACTAGCCCAATACGAGCAGTACTTC. Residues: CASSDSTVDVGLAQYEQYF.

The chain employs TRBV5-1 and TRBJ1-2; 9 nucleotides line up with TRBD1. In germline, CDR1 is SGHRS, CDR2 YFSETQ. The V and J ends lost 4 bases and 2 bases, in that order; junction bases with no gene match: 12. This CDR3 contains 17 residues. DNA for the CDR3: TGCGCCAGCAGCACACCGTACTGGGACAGGGACAACTATGGCTACACCTTC. This sequence encodes CASSTPYWDRDNYGYTF.

This clone was seen just once. The rearrangement uses TRBV28 and TRBJ2-3; possibly TRBD1 for D (5 bases). This CDR3 has 18 amino acids. Germline CDR1 MDHEN, CDR2 SYDVKM. V lost 4 bases to trimming and J lost 2 bases, with 22 bases between them. The CDR3 protein is CASSSAQVQGGATDTQYF. CDR3 DNA: TGTGCCAGCAGTTCAGCTCAAGTCCAGGGTGGAGCCACAGATACGCAGTATTTT.

The chain employs TRBV7-8 and TRBJ1-3, with no clear D. V lost 5 bases and J 0 bases, leaving 11 bases between the germline ends. The CDR3 covers 15 residues. CDR1 is SGHVS, CDR2 FQNEAQ, per germline. CDR3 protein: CASSSTVFSGNTIYF. The CDR3, as DNA: TGTGCCAGCAGCAGTACAGTTTTCTCTGGAAACACCATATATTTT.

The chain combines TRBV7-9 with TRBJ2-1; 12 positions agree with TRBD2. The CDR3 totals 15 residues. Looked up from germline, CDR1 is SEHNR and CDR2 is FQNEAQ (reference sequence). With 0 bases clipped from V and 8 bases from J, the junction kept 2 bases outside the gene matches. CDR3 residues: CASSLATSGSHEQFF. CDR3 nucleotides: TGTGCCAGCAGCTTAGCGACTAGCGGGAGCCATGAGCAGTTCTTC.

The chain combines TRBV5-1 with TRBJ2-7, with 9 bases matching TRBD2. The CDR3 contains 15 residues. Germline CDR1 and CDR2: SGHRS and YFSETQ. J gave up 6 bases and V 0 bases, and 7 bases lay outside the gene matches. The CDR3 is CASSLGSSGKFEQYF. The CDR3, as DNA: TGCGCCAGCAGCTTGGGGTCTAGCGGGAAATTCGAGCAGTACTTC.

The chain employs TRBV7-9 and TRBJ2-3; D unresolved. CDR1 and CDR2 (germline): SEHNR, FQNEAQ (reference sequence). The CDR3 has 12 residues. Trimming cost V 0 bases and J 6 bases, with 4 bases left between them. The CDR3 is CASSLASDTQYF. For the CDR3, the DNA is TGTGCCAGCAGCTTAGCGTCGGATACGCAGTATTTT.

This clone has more than one count but fewer than ten. For the CDR3, the DNA is TGTGCCAGCAGCTTAGGACAGGCGAGCTCCTACGAGCAGTACTTC. Protein sequence: CASSLGQASSYEQYF. The chain is built from TRBV7-2 and TRBJ2-7; possibly TRBD1 for D (6 bases). V dropped 1 base and J dropped 0 bases, with 10 bases sitting between them. From germline, CDR1 is SGHTA and CDR2 FQGNSA. This CDR3 comprises 15 residues.

The rearrangement joins TRBV7-6 to TRBJ1-3; no firm D call. The CDR3 length is 16 residues. V was pared by 1 base and J by 3 bases, with 13 bases between. Germline V gene lookup returns CDR1 SGHVS and CDR2 FNYEAQ. Here the CDR3 DNA reads TGTGCCAGCAGCTTAGGCCCTTTCGGCAGTGGAAACACCATATATTTT. This codes for CASSLGPFGSGNTIYF. The whole variable domain, filled in from reference TRBV7-6 and TRBJ1-3, reads GAGVSQSPRYKVTKRGQDVALRCDPISGHVSLYWYRQALGQGPEFLTYFNYEAQQDKSGLPNDRFSAERPEGSISTLTIQRTEQRDSAMYRCASSLGPFGSGNTIYFGEGSWLTVV.

The chain uses TRBV10-3 and TRBJ2-5, with D perhaps TRBD1 (6 bases). V lost 1 base to trimming and J lost 1 base, with 7 bases between them. The CDR3 contains 14 residues. Looked up from germline, CDR1 is ENHRY and CDR2 is SYGVKD. CDR3 coding DNA: TGTGCCATCAGTGAGTTGGGGGCCCAAGAGACCCAGTACTTC. Amino acids: CAISELGAQETQYF.